These 20 T cell receptor beta chains share one sample of origin, sequenced in a study of CD8+ T cells in alopecia areata. Extracted RNA was reverse transcribed, and the resulting cDNA served as sequencing template. The data were produced by immunoSEQ multiplex PCR, yet TCRdb's version contains in-frame clones alone and is incomplete. Here the sample spans under 350,000 clones, roughly 64% being singletons. Documented treatment: oral pan-JAK inhibitor, 5-10 mg twice daily. This specimen was CD4+ T cells sorted from blood, taken at week 24, from a patient treated with tofacitinib. These TCRs come from a human donor with alopecia areata.

The chain joins TRBV27 to TRBJ1-2; D possibly corresponds to TRBD1 (5 bases). CDR3 length: 16 amino acids. CDR1 and CDR2 from the germline V gene are MNHEY and SMNVEV (reference sequence). Trimming shortened V by 5 bases and J by 6 bases, and 22 bases separated the two germline ends. CDR3 sequence (DNA): TGTGCCAGCAGTCCGCAGAGCCAGGGATGGGGGGATGGCTACACCTTC. Its translation is CASSPQSQGWGDGYTF.

Of note for this clone: A much larger clonotype is one base distant, so this may be a read error. The chain links TRBV6-4 to TRBJ2-5; unclear D gene. This CDR3 has 10 amino acids. Between the trimmed V and J ends, which lost 5 bases and 4 bases, there was a span of 2 bases. Per the germline V gene, CDR1 is MRHNA and CDR2 is SNTAGT. In nucleotides, the CDR3 is TGTGCCAGCAGTCGAGAGACCCAGTACTTC. Encoded protein: CASSRETQYF.

Only a few counts were recorded for this clone. The chain links TRBV4-1 to TRBJ1-6; possibly TRBD1 for D (5 bases). Germline CDR1 and CDR2: MGHRA and YSYEKL. The CDR3 totals 14 residues. The V end lost 3 bases, the J end lost 9 bases, and 12 bases lay between the germline ends. The CDR3 DNA reads TGCGCCAGCAGCCAGTACCGGACACGTTCACCCCTCCACTTT. Translating it yields CASSQYRTRSPLHF.

The genes are TRBV2 and TRBJ2-7, with 9 nucleotides matching TRBD1. The CDR3 has 13 residues. The V gene end was trimmed by 6 bases and the J gene end by 7 bases; junction bases not matched to a gene: 7. CDR1 and CDR2 (germline): SNHLY, FYNNEI. The CDR3 nucleotides are TGTGCCAGCAGGGGGACAGGGATGGGAGAGCAGTACTTC. This gives the protein CASRGTGMGEQYF.

The rearrangement joins TRBV29-1 to TRBJ1-4, with TRBD1 as a possible D gene (5 bases). This CDR3 contains 13 residues. Germline V CDR1 and CDR2: SQVTM, ANQGSEA. Trimming left V 6 bases short and J 5 bases short, with 13 bases between. In DNA form, the CDR3 reads TGCAGCGTGACAGAGGGCCCAAATGAAAAACTGTTTTTT. It encodes CSVTEGPNEKLFF.

This clone occurred many times. The V call is TRBV5-4, the J call TRBJ2-4; 7 bases map to TRBD1. The CDR3 has 15 residues. Trimming took 0 bases from V and 7 from J; bases not matched to a gene: 7. Germline CDR1 reads SGHNT; CDR2 reads YYREEE (reference sequence). The CDR3 nucleotides read TGTGCCAGCAGCTTGGACAGGGGAGACGATAACATTCAGTACTTC. This gives the protein CASSLDRGDDNIQYF.

This rearrangement joins TRBV25-1 to TRBJ2-7; 11 bases align to TRBD2. This CDR3 comprises 14 residues. J gave up 3 bases and V 6 bases, and 4 bases lay outside the gene matches. Looked up from germline, CDR1 is MGHDK and CDR2 is SYGVNS. CDR3 in amino acids: CASSWGTSGYEQYF. The CDR3 DNA reads as TGTGCCAGCAGCTGGGGGACTAGCGGCTACGAGCAGTACTTC.

This clone has just a few counts. The J gene is TRBJ2-1, the V gene TRBV5-4; possible D gene TRBD1, 5 bases. The CDR3 is 15 residues long. V lost 5 bases, J lost 0 bases, and 12 bases lay in between. CDR1 and CDR2 (germline): SGHNT, YYREEE (reference sequence). CDR3 nucleotides: TGTGCCAGCAGATCGGACACTGCCTCCTACAATGAGCAGTTCTTC. It yields the protein CASRSDTASYNEQFF.

This clone came up a few times. The chain recombines TRBV29-1 with TRBJ1-2; D possibly corresponds to TRBD1 (6 bases). The CDR3 totals 16 residues. Trimming left V 3 bases short and J 4 bases short, with 21 bases between. The V gene's germline CDR1 is SQVTM and CDR2 ANQGSEA. CDR3 nucleotide sequence: TGCAGCGTTGAGGGGAAGGGGCAGGGGCGATCCTATGGCTACACCTTC. It codes for CSVEGKGQGRSYGYTF.

This clone was picked up a small number of times. The chain uses TRBV5-1 and TRBJ2-5; TRBD1 might be the D (5 bases). CDR1 and CDR2 (germline): SGHRS, YFSETQ. V lost 6 bases to trimming and J lost 1 base, with 16 bases between them. The CDR3 has 15 amino acids. CDR3 in amino acids: CASTSTQGTQETQYF. The CDR3, as DNA: TGCGCCAGCACTTCCACCCAGGGAACCCAAGAGACCCAGTACTTC. Combining the CDR3 with reference TRBV5-1 and TRBJ2-5 gives the whole variable domain KAGVTQTPRYLIKTRGQQVTLSCSPISGHRSVSWYQQTPGQGLQFLFEYFSETQRNKGNFPGRFSGRQFSNSRSEMNVSTLELGDSALYLCASTSTQGTQETQYFGPGTRLLVL.

The chain is built from TRBV4-2 and TRBJ1-1; D gene ambiguous. Germline V gives CDR1 LGHNA, CDR2 YNFKEQ. V was cut by 0 bases and J by 0 bases, with 11 bases left in between. This CDR3 contains 16 residues. The CDR3 region is CASSQDVAGMNTEAFF. CDR3 nucleotide sequence: TGTGCCAGCAGCCAAGATGTAGCGGGGATGAACACTGAAGCTTTCTTT.

Regarding this clone: At one end, the junction sequence differs from germline, possibly due to a read error. This sequence joins TRBV4-1 and TRBJ2-1, with TRBD2 matching 10 bases. The CDR3 is 13 amino acids. In germline, CDR1 is MGHRA, CDR2 YSYEKL. CDR3 residues: CASSQLRGGTSVF. CDR3 in DNA: TGCGCCAGCAGCCAGCTCCGGGGCGGGACTAGCGTCTTC.

The J gene is TRBJ2-2, the V gene TRBV4-1; D tentatively fits TRBD1 or TRBD2 (6 bases each). CDR1 and CDR2 from the germline V gene are MGHRA and YSYEKL. The CDR3 is 15 residues long. V was clipped by 3 bases and J by 5 bases, with 13 bases between them. The CDR3 reads CASSQIGGRTGELFF. The CDR3 DNA is TGCGCCAGCAGCCAGATAGGGGGGCGAACCGGGGAGCTGTTTTTT.

This clone was counted a few times. The V and J genes are TRBV9 and TRBJ2-5; D may match TRBD1 or TRBD2 (5 bases each). The CDR3 runs to 15 residues. The V gene's germline CDR1 is SGDLS and CDR2 YYNGEE. The V end lost 4 bases, the J end lost 2 bases, and 15 bases lay between the germline ends. CDR3: CASSKGTLPQETQYF. CDR3 nucleotides: TGTGCCAGCAGCAAAGGGACGTTACCTCAAGAGACCCAGTACTTC.

The chain is built from TRBV29-1 and TRBJ2-5; D gene unclear. This CDR3 has 11 amino acids. From germline, CDR1 is SQVTM and CDR2 ANQGSEA. V was pared by 4 bases and J by 5 bases, with 8 bases between. As DNA, the CDR3 is TGCAGCGTTGCCGAAGGGGAGACCCAGTACTTC. Translation gives CSVAEGETQYF.

The J gene is TRBJ1-6, the V gene TRBV29-1; 7 bases line up with TRBD1. This CDR3 is built from 14 residues. V shed 4 bases, J shed 6 bases, and the junction held 6 bases outside the gene matches. CDR1 and CDR2 from the germline V gene are SQVTM and ANQGSEA. The CDR3 DNA reads TGCAGCGTTGCCGGGACAGCGACTAATTCACCCCTCCACTTT. This encodes CSVAGTATNSPLHF.

The gene calls are TRBV18 and TRBJ2-7; no firm D call. This CDR3 contains 13 residues. The ends were cut back, 6 bases at V and 3 bases at J, with 12 bases in the middle. Germline CDR1 reads KGHSH; CDR2 reads LQKENI. The CDR3 region is CASSQSFNYEQYF. CDR3 nucleotides: TGTGCCAGCTCCCAGTCCTTTAACTACGAGCAGTACTTC.

The V gene is TRBV30, the J gene TRBJ2-1; unclear D gene. The CDR3 spans 13 residues. The V end lost 3 bases, the J end lost 7 bases, and 13 bases lay between the germline ends. Germline V gene sequence: CDR1 GTSNPN, CDR2 SVGIG (reference sequence). CDR3 loop: CAWSVPLSNEQFF. CDR3 coding DNA: TGTGCCTGGAGCGTTCCCCTATCAAATGAGCAGTTCTTC.

V gene TRBV7-9 combines with J gene TRBJ2-7, with a tentative D call TRBD2 (6 bases). The CDR3 totals 14 residues. Germline values: CDR1 SEHNR, CDR2 FQNEAQ (reference sequence). Trimming removed 6 bases at V and 3 bases at J, with 15 bases between. Here the CDR3 reads CASSAGYRDYEQYF. Here the CDR3 DNA reads TGTGCCAGCAGTGCGGGGTATCGGGACTACGAGCAGTACTTC.

The V gene is TRBV29-1, the J gene TRBJ1-2; unclear D gene. The CDR3 covers 13 residues. V was trimmed by 5 bases and J by 0 bases, leaving 10 bases between them. Germline V gene lookup returns CDR1 SQVTM and CDR2 ANQGSEA. CDR3 residues: CSVSQNPNYGYTF. CDR3 sequence (DNA): TGCAGCGTTTCGCAGAACCCTAACTATGGCTACACCTTC.